This entry concerns a single T cell receptor (beta chain). Its specificity is not known. The data derive from a study of T cell responses to AZD1222 COVID-19 vaccine. Study findings and constraints: Compared with day 0, the breadth and depth of the Spike-specific TCR repertoire rose significantly after two doses of AZD1222.

The junction had 6 bases not matched to a gene; V was cut back by 3 bases and J by 4 bases. Looked up from germline, CDR1 is KGHDR and CDR2 is SFDVKD. The CDR3 has 15 amino acids. Measured with immunoSEQ multiplex PCR; TCRdb has only the in-frame clones, and not every one. This table has about 150,000 clones, 85% to 95% appearing once. This sequence originates from an adult who received the AZD1222 COVID-19 vaccine. V gene TRBV24-1 combines with J gene TRBJ1-2, with 8 bases identical to TRBD1. The sample in question was peripheral blood, obtained 28 days after the second AZD1222 dose. CDR3 DNA sequence: TGTGCCACCAGTGATCCAGGGGGCCGAAGCTATGGCTACACCTTC. Translated: CATSDPGGRSYGYTF.